This T cell receptor (beta chain) was sequenced for a study of blood T cells in healthy people across ages. PCR was performed a second time for roughly 7 to 12 cycles using a sample-barcoded 5' primer and a J-beta primer mix. Each CDR3 protein gets one entry after TCRdb re-called the 5' RACE reads with MiXCR. The data contain fewer than 2 million distinct CDR3 sequences, 35% to 50% of them singletons. The CDR3 runs 15 residues. The V and J ends lost 4 bases and 2 bases, in that order; junction bases with no gene match: 8. Germline V lookup: CDR1 LGHNA, CDR2 YNFKEQ. The sample comprised blood. This chain uses TRBV4-2 with TRBJ2-7; 7 nucleotides match TRBD1. The clonotype comes from a human donor in good health. CDR3 sequence (DNA): TGTGCCAGCAGCCCGAGGACAGGCTCTACCTACGAGCAGTACTTC. Protein sequence: CASSPRTGSTYEQYF.